One sample yielded the 5 T cell receptor beta chains listed below, sequenced in a study of CD8 T cells in Susac syndrome. Roughly 0.45 to 1 ug RNA was reverse transcribed with random hexamers. TCRdb reprocessed the immunoSEQ multiplex PCR reads with MiXCR, giving one entry per CDR3 protein. The repertoire includes hundreds of thousands of distinct CDR3 sequences, approximately 94% of them detected once, and around 0.16% sits in the top ten. Specimen: CD4+ T cells from PBMCs. These receptors were taken from a human donor with Susac syndrome.

This clonotype was seen only a few times. V and J are TRBV6-2 or TRBV6-3 and TRBJ1-5; a weak D match, TRBD1 (5 bases). Between the trimmed V and J ends, which lost 2 bases and 4 bases, there was a span of 6 bases. Per the germline V gene, CDR1 is MNHEY and CDR2 is SVGEGT. CDR3 length: 13 amino acids. The CDR3 region has the DNA TGTGCCAGCAGTTACGGGGGAAATCAGCCCCAGCATTTT. Its translation is CASSYGGNQPQHF.

The V gene is TRBV5-6, the J gene TRBJ1-2; 9 nucleotides align to TRBD1. The CDR3 has 17 residues. V lost 2 bases, J lost 4 bases, and 12 bases stayed unmatched. Germline loops: CDR1 SGHDT, CDR2 YYEEEE. CDR3 region: CASSFPRGTGNLYGYTF. The CDR3 nucleotides read TGTGCCAGCAGCTTCCCCCGAGGGACAGGGAATCTCTATGGCTACACCTTC.

The rearrangement uses TRBV5-1 and TRBJ1-1, with unresolved D. There are 13 residues in the CDR3. Germline CDR1 is SGHRS and CDR2 is YFSETQ. V was cut by 0 bases and J by 8 bases, with 11 bases left in between. The DNA of the CDR3 is TGCGCCAGCAGCTTGGATGTCTTGGCAGAAGCTTTCTTT. This gives the protein CASSLDVLAEAFF.

This rearrangement joins TRBV3-1 to TRBJ2-1; D is perhaps TRBD1 (5 bases). The CDR3 sequence is 14 residues long. Trimming cost V 4 bases and J 4 bases, with 11 bases left between them. CDR1 is LGHDT, CDR2 YNNKEL, per germline (reference sequence). CDR3 sequence: CASSLSQGYNEQFF. The CDR3 region has the DNA TGTGCCAGCAGCCTTTCCCAGGGTTACAATGAGCAGTTCTTC.

The chain has TRBV7-2 and TRBJ1-2, with 11 bases aligning to TRBD1. Trimming took 5 bases from V and 3 from J; bases not matched to a gene: 5. Germline CDR1 reads SGHTA; CDR2 reads FQGNSA. This CDR3 has 15 amino acids. CDR3 sequence reads: CASSPWDRGYYGYTF. CDR3 in DNA: TGTGCCAGCAGCCCCTGGGACAGGGGGTACTATGGCTACACCTTC.